The 14 T cell receptor beta chains presented below share a single source sample, sequenced in a study of blood T cell repertoires in COVID-19 (dated by TCRdb to about 2020). The library was produced with the immunoSEQ multiplex PCR assay. This immuneACCESS table, as held by TCRdb, lists in-frame sequences with V and J called but not all clones. Of the missing ones, under half trace to an unresolved V gene in checked studies; the others have no known cause. This sample has approximately 250,000 clones in its table, and about nine tenths of those were observed once. The ten largest make up approximately 4% of the sample. Sequencing was carried out using PBMCs or T cells enriched from blood (not recorded which). The receptors were gathered from a woman in her 30s with acute COVID-19.

V is TRBV6-5 and J is TRBJ2-7, with 7 bases lining up with TRBD1. CDR1 is MNHEY and CDR2 is SVGAGI in the germline V gene. V lost 5 bases to trimming and J lost 9 bases; unmatched junction nucleotides: 10. The CDR3 runs to 13 residues. The CDR3 is CASSQGQQMAQYF. The CDR3 DNA sequence: TGTGCCAGCAGTCAGGGACAGCAAATGGCGCAGTACTTC.

V is TRBV29-1 and J is TRBJ2-3, with 11 bases matching TRBD2. Losses at the gene ends were 7 bases for V and 0 bases for J; bases not matched to a gene: 21. This CDR3 has 20 residues. Germline V gives CDR1 SQVTM, CDR2 ANQGSEA. This CDR3 is CSATIYEPGLADPSTDTQYF. As DNA, the CDR3 is TGCAGCGCCACGATTTATGAACCGGGACTAGCGGACCCTAGCACAGATACGCAGTATTTT.

V and J are TRBV6-5 and TRBJ2-5, with D possibly being TRBD2 (5 bases). CDR1 and CDR2 (germline): MNHEY, SVGAGI. Between the trimmed V and J ends, which lost 7 bases and 5 bases, there was a span of 14 bases. The CDR3 runs 13 residues. CDR3: CASTPFSGETQYF. The CDR3 DNA follows: TGTGCCAGCACCCCATTTTCGGGGGAGACCCAGTACTTC.

The genes are TRBV3-1 (or the pseudogene TRBV3-2) and TRBJ2-1, with TRBD1 identical over 8 bases. V shed 3 bases and J 4 bases; nucleotides not matched to a gene: 5. Germline V CDR1 and CDR2: LGHDT, YNNKEL (reference sequence). CDR3 size: 15 residues. CDR3 sequence (DNA): TGTGCCAGCAGCCAGACAGGGGAACCTTACAATGAGCAGTTCTTC. This encodes CASSQTGEPYNEQFF.

Concerning this clone itself: Distinct nucleotide sequences in the sample also encode this CDR3. The genes are TRBV5-1 and TRBJ1-4, with D possibly TRBD1 on 6 matching bases. Germline V lookup: CDR1 SGHRS, CDR2 YFSETQ. The V and J ends lost 0 bases and 0 bases respectively, with 6 bases between them. This CDR3 spans 15 amino acids. CDR3 region: CASSLGQATNEKLFF. DNA for the CDR3: TGCGCCAGCAGCTTGGGACAGGCAACTAATGAAAAACTGTTTTTT.

A single count supports this clone. The chain recombines TRBV28 with TRBJ1-1, with D uncertain. This CDR3 has 12 residues. V was shortened by 6 bases and J by 2 bases, with 7 bases between the two germline ends. CDR1 MDHEN and CDR2 SYDVKM come from the germline V gene. The CDR3 is CASRDFNTEAFF. In DNA form, the CDR3 reads TGTGCCAGCAGGGACTTTAACACTGAAGCTTTCTTT.

V and J are TRBV4-3 and TRBJ1-1; D perhaps matches TRBD1 (6 bases). Germline assignment: CDR1 LGHNA and CDR2 YSLEER. The length of the CDR3 is 17 residues. V lost 0 bases, J lost 2 bases, and 16 bases lay in between. The CDR3 spells CASSQESLDRINTEAFF. For the CDR3, the DNA is TGCGCCAGCAGCCAAGAGAGTCTTGACAGGATTAACACTGAAGCTTTCTTT.

This clone was counted a few times. This chain connects TRBV29-1 to TRBJ2-2; perhaps TRBD1 as D (5 bases). V was clipped by 3 bases and J by 6 bases, with 8 bases between them. The CDR3 has 12 residues. CDR1 is SQVTM and CDR2 is ANQGSEA in the germline V gene. The CDR3 loop is CSVDRESGELFF. In DNA, the CDR3 is TGCAGCGTTGACAGGGAATCCGGGGAGCTGTTTTTT.

The chain carries TRBV19 and TRBJ2-1, with TRBD1 matching 10 bases. Germline trimming cut 6 bases from V and 10 bases from J; bases unmatched to any gene: 12. Germline lookup yields CDR1 LNHDA and CDR2 SQIVND (reference sequence). The CDR3 is 15 residues long. The DNA for the CDR3 is TGTGCCAGTAGCCCTGGGTCCGGGACAGGGGTCGAGCAGTTCTTC. Its translation: CASSPGSGTGVEQFF.

The chain combines TRBV3-1 (or the pseudogene TRBV3-2) with TRBJ1-2; 8 nucleotides match TRBD1. This CDR3 region has 13 residues. Germline lookup yields CDR1 LGHDT and CDR2 YNNKEL (reference sequence). V dropped 1 base and J dropped 8; count of bases not matched to a gene: 3. CDR3 residues: CASSQGQGKGYTF. The CDR3 DNA sequence: TGTGCCAGCAGCCAAGGACAGGGGAAGGGCTACACCTTC.

This clone was detected only once. The chain combines TRBV19 with TRBJ2-7, with TRBD2 identical over 8 bases. V lost 9 bases to trimming and J lost 0 bases; unmatched junction nucleotides: 7. The CDR3 runs 14 residues. Germline V gene sequence: CDR1 LNHDA, CDR2 SQIVND (reference sequence). The CDR3 loop reads CASKLADGSYEQYF. CDR3 nucleotides: TGTGCCAGCAAACTAGCGGACGGCTCCTACGAGCAGTACTTC.

A single count supports this clone. A read error may produce the germline difference seen at one junction end. The sample has other DNA sequences that encode this CDR3 too. The rearrangement uses TRBV28 and TRBJ2-2; 12 bases align to TRBD1. Germline assignment: CDR1 MDHEN and CDR2 SYDVKM. This CDR3 is 16 amino acids long. CDR3 sequence: CASSRGTGGAVGELFF. The CDR3 region has the DNA TGTGCCAGCAGTCGAGGGACAGGGGGCGCGGTCGGGGAGCTATTTTTT.

This chain links TRBV19 with TRBJ1-5, with D unclear. This CDR3 contains 15 residues. V was trimmed by 5 bases and J by 2 bases, leaving 13 bases between them. Germline CDR1 LNHDA, CDR2 SQIVND (reference sequence). CDR3 in DNA: TGTGCCAGTAGTGGAAGAGGGTCCGGCAATCAGCCCCAGCATTTT. Translated, it gives CASSGRGSGNQPQHF.

The chain recombines TRBV19 with TRBJ1-3; the D is unclear. The CDR3 consists of 16 residues. V lost 7 bases and J lost 4, with 20 bases in between. Germline CDR1 is LNHDA and CDR2 is SQIVND (reference sequence). The CDR3 DNA sequence: TGTGCCAGTACAAGCGGGTTTTTCCCGGCAGGAAACACCATATATTTT. Its translation: CASTSGFFPAGNTIYF.